Each of the 14 T cell receptor beta chains below was sequenced from the same sample in a study of T cells in Graves' hyperthyroidism and ophthalmopathy. RNA transcripts provided the source from which TCR beta CDR3 regions were amplified. Carried out on the TCR CDR3, a first-round RT-PCR used the HTBI primer set. TCRdb itself ran the multiplex PCR reads through MiXCR, one entry per CDR3 protein. The table lists around 760,000 distinct CDR3 sequences, 30% to 40% of them singletons, with approximately 31% in the top ten. The sequencing input was blood. These receptors originate from a woman aged 40-49 years with Graves' hyperthyroidism.

This clonotype was recorded at least ten times. The V call is TRBV19, the J call TRBJ1-6; 8 bases are shared with TRBD1. The CDR3 loop spans 13 amino acids. V was pared by 7 bases and J by 6 bases, with 2 bases of the junction left unmatched. Looked up from germline, CDR1 is LNHDA and CDR2 is SQIVND (reference sequence). The CDR3 spells CASKDRVNSPLHF. In DNA, the CDR3 is TGTGCCAGTAAGGACAGGGTTAATTCACCCCTCCACTTT.

This clonotype was recorded at least ten times. This chain uses TRBV4-3 with TRBJ1-6, with 7 bases that match TRBD1. Trimming cost V 4 bases and J 5 bases; bases outside gene matches: 5. The CDR3 spans 15 residues. CDR1 is LGHNA and CDR2 is YSLEER in the germline V gene. CDR3 amino acids: CASSLGTAHNSPLHF. CDR3 nucleotides: TGCGCCAGCAGCCTTGGGACAGCTCATAATTCACCCCTCCACTTT.

The table lists this clonotype with many counts. This chain connects TRBV13 to TRBJ2-6, with 9 positions matching TRBD1. From germline, CDR1 is PRHDT and CDR2 FYEKMQ (reference sequence). The CDR3 runs 12 residues. The V and J ends lost 8 bases and 13 bases, in that order; junction bases with no gene match: 6. CDR3 sequence reads: CASRDRDFVLTF. CDR3 DNA: TGTGCCAGCCGGGACAGGGATTTTGTCCTGACTTTC.

The chain has TRBV11-2 and TRBJ2-5; TRBD2 matches at 8 bases. Looked up from germline, CDR1 is SGHAT and CDR2 is FQNNGV. The CDR3 runs to 15 residues. J lost 2 bases, V lost 3 bases, and 5 bases had no gene match. DNA for the CDR3: TGTGCCAGCAGCTTCAGACTAGCGAGGCAAGAGACCCAGTACTTC. As protein: CASSFRLARQETQYF.

This clonotype turned up a few times. The chain joins TRBV5-5 to TRBJ1-5; D is ambiguous. This CDR3 spans 15 amino acids. The V and J ends lost 4 bases and 4 bases respectively, with 15 bases between them. The germline V gene has CDR1 SGHKS and CDR2 YYEKEE (reference sequence). The CDR3 reads CASSQLDGGNQPQHF. As DNA, the CDR3 is TGTGCCAGCAGCCAATTGGACGGAGGAAATCAGCCCCAGCATTTT.

The rearrangement uses TRBV10-3 and TRBJ1-5; 8 bases match TRBD1. The V gene's germline CDR1 is ENHRY and CDR2 SYGVKD. Trimming cost V 10 bases and J 5 bases; bases outside gene matches: 16. The CDR3 length is 16 residues. The CDR3 loop reads CASSTDRVRSYQPQHF. In DNA, the CDR3 is TGTGCCAGCAGCACGGACAGGGTGCGATCGTATCAGCCCCAGCATTTT.

This clonotype was recorded a few times. The V and J genes are TRBV5-1 and TRBJ1-1, with D unresolved. The V end was cut by 4 bases, the J end by 1 base, with 14 bases between. The CDR3 has 15 amino acids. CDR1 and CDR2 (germline): SGHRS, YFSETQ. The chain's CDR3 is CASSETRHRNTEAFF. The CDR3 DNA is TGCGCCAGCAGCGAAACACGACACAGGAACACTGAAGCTTTCTTT.

This clonotype was found a few times. This chain links TRBV3-1 with TRBJ2-7; D is ambiguous. CDR1 and CDR2 (germline): LGHDT, YNNKEL (reference sequence). Trimming stripped 1 base from V and 5 bases from J, with 6 bases between. This CDR3 spans 12 amino acids. CDR3 in DNA: TGTGCCAGCAGCCAAGCCGTGCACGAGCAGTACTTC. It specifies CASSQAVHEQYF.

In this sample, this clonotype turned up many times. The rearrangement links TRBV19 to TRBJ1-5, with D perhaps TRBD1 (5 bases). CDR1 is LNHDA, CDR2 SQIVND, per germline (reference sequence). CDR3 length: 13 residues. V was pared by 4 bases and J by 7 bases, with 11 bases between. For the CDR3, the DNA is TGTGCCAGTAGTACAGGGATTGAACAGCCCCAGCATTTT. It specifies CASSTGIEQPQHF.

This clonotype turned up a few times. One junction end does not reproduce the germline sequence, and a read error may be involved. The chain uses TRBV7-2 and TRBJ2-2; tentative D call: TRBD2 (7 bases). This CDR3 has 15 residues. Germline CDR1 is SGHTA and CDR2 is FQGNSA. The chain's CDR3 is CASSQEGGGTGELFF. CDR3 sequence (DNA): TGCGCCAGCAGCCAAGAAGGGGGGGGCACCGGGGAGCTGTTTTTT.

J is TRBJ2-2 and V is TRBV13, with 8 bases aligning to TRBD1. The CDR3 extends over 17 amino acids. The germline V gene encodes CDR1 PRHDT and CDR2 FYEKMQ (reference sequence). Germline trimming cut 0 bases from V and 2 bases from J; bases unmatched to any gene: 5. In DNA, the CDR3 is TGTGCCAGCAGCTTAGGTCGGACAGGGATTAACACCGGGGAGCTGTTTTTT. This sequence encodes CASSLGRTGINTGELFF.

The chain joins TRBV6-5 to TRBJ2-3, with TRBD2 matching over 11 bases. CDR1 and CDR2 (germline): MNHEY, SVGAGI. Germline trimming cut 6 bases from V and 14 bases from J; bases unmatched to any gene: 13. There are 14 residues in the CDR3. The CDR3 reads CASRPGLAGVFSYF. The CDR3 DNA sequence: TGTGCCAGCAGGCCCGGACTAGCGGGCGTATTTTCGTATTTT.

With respect to this clonotype: Just one base apart from a much larger clone, this may be a read error. The chain carries TRBV7-8 and TRBJ1-5; D unclear. The CDR3 sequence is 17 residues long. Looked up from germline, CDR1 is SGHVS and CDR2 is FQNEAQ. The CDR3 DNA sequence: TGTGCCAGCAGCTTAGCGCGGTTTGAACCCGGCAATCAGCTCCAGCATTTT. Translating gives CASSLARFEPGNQLQHF.

The chain joins TRBV6-5 to TRBJ1-1, with D perhaps TRBD1 (6 bases). The CDR3 loop spans 12 amino acids. Trimming removed 2 bases from V and 10 bases from J, with 11 bases in between. Looked up from germline, CDR1 is MNHEY and CDR2 is SVGAGI. In DNA, the CDR3 is TGTGCCAGCAGTTACGGTTCGACAGGAGCTTTCTTT. It yields the protein CASSYGSTGAFF.